Listed below are T cell receptor beta chains from one sample, sequenced in a study of blood T cell repertoires in COVID-19. Data came from immunoSEQ multiplex PCR; TCRdb stores just in-frame clones and leaves some out. Counted here are about 340,000 clones, 92% occurring once; the ten biggest clones make up 15% to 20%. The sequencing sample was made of PBMCs or T cells enriched from blood (not recorded which). Receptors originate from a woman aged 25 to 45 who had recovered from COVID-19. The CDR3 runs from the conserved cysteine through the conserved F or W. The D gene is left open where the match is weak. Size values are once, few and many counts, or a class for expanded clones, and some rows have none.

clone size,D gene,J gene,V gene,CDR3 protein,CDR3 DNA
once,NA,TRBJ2-5,TRBV11-3,CASSSRGAWRETQYF,TGTGCCAGCAGCTCCCGCGGGGCCTGGAGAGAGACCCAGTACTTC
NA,NA,TRBJ2-1,TRBV6-5,CASTSPGGRANEQFF,TGTGCCAGCACCTCCCCCGGGGGGCGGGCCAATGAGCAGTTCTTC
NA,TRBD2,TRBJ2-3,TRBV7-3,CASSWRGGGTDTQYF,TGTGCCAGCAGCTGGCGCGGGGGGGGCACAGATACGCAGTATTTT
NA,TRBD1,TRBJ1-6,TRBV7-2,CASSLDRVASPLHF,TGTGCCAGCAGCTTGGACAGGGTTGCTTCACCCCTCCACTTT
NA,NA,TRBJ2-1,TRBV5-1,CASSIGGVIRQFF,TGCGCCAGCAGCATTGGGGGCGTGATTCGGCAGTTCTTC
NA,NA,TRBJ1-2,TRBV6-5,CASSSLGDGYTF,TGTGCCAGCAGCTCCCTAGGGGATGGCTACACCTTC
NA,NA,TRBJ1-1,TRBV5-5,CASSSSGPWVTEAFF,TGTGCCAGCAGCTCCTCTGGGCCCTGGGTCACTGAAGCTTTCTTT
NA,TRBD2,TRBJ2-1,TRBV5-5,CASRPGLAGESNYNEQFF,TGTGCCAGCAGACCGGGACTAGCGGGAGAGAGCAACTACAATGAGCAGTTCTTC
few,TRBD1,TRBJ1-2,TRBV4-1,CASSARQGSYTF,TGCGCCAGCAGCGCTCGACAGGGGAGCTACACCTTC
NA,TRBD1,TRBJ2-7,TRBV10-3,CAIRMAGQVNEQYF,TGTGCCATCAGGATGGCGGGACAGGTCAACGAGCAGTACTTC
NA,NA,TRBJ2-7,TRBV28,CASRAQGPYEQYF,TGTGCCAGCAGGGCACAGGGTCCTTACGAGCAGTACTTC
NA,NA,TRBJ2-3,TRBV9,CASSVTSLGTDTQYF,TGTGCCAGCAGCGTGACATCCCTGGGCACAGATACGCAGTATTTT
NA,NA,TRBJ2-1,TRBV5-4,CASSLGGRNEQFF,TGTGCCAGCAGCTTGGGGGGCAGGAATGAGCAGTTCTTC
few,NA,TRBJ2-2,TRBV5-4,CASSFTTNTGELFF,TGTGCCAGCAGCTTCACTACGAACACCGGGGAGCTGTTTTTT
NA,NA,TRBJ1-5,TRBV6-2/TRBV6-3,CASSFLVSQPQHF,TGTGCCAGCAGCTTCCTTGTGAGTCAGCCCCAGCATTTT
NA,TRBD2,TRBJ2-1,TRBV14,CASSQGREGFYNEQFF,TGTGCCAGCAGCCAAGGGCGGGAGGGTTTCTACAATGAGCAGTTCTTC
NA,NA,TRBJ1-5,TRBV9,CASSPSGGVNQPQHF,TGTGCCAGCAGCCCATCGGGGGGGGTGAATCAGCCCCAGCATTTT
NA,NA,TRBJ1-5,TRBV27,CASRNNRGQPQHF,TGTGCCAGCAGAAATAATCGGGGTCAGCCCCAGCATTTT
NA,NA,TRBJ1-5,TRBV28,CASRWIRHQPQHF,TGTGCCAGCAGATGGATCCGACACCAGCCCCAGCATTTT
NA,NA,TRBJ2-7,TRBV4-1,CASSQRQGNYEQYF,TGCGCCAGCAGCCAACGTCAGGGGAACTACGAGCAGTACTTC
NA,TRBD2,TRBJ2-3,TRBV11-3,CASRSSGGAADTQYF,TGTGCCAGCAGATCTAGCGGGGGGGCCGCGGATACGCAGTATTTT
once,TRBD1,TRBJ1-6,TRBV19,CATRPGQGNSPLHF,TGTGCCACCCGACCGGGACAGGGGAATTCACCCCTCCACTTT
NA,NA,TRBJ2-3,TRBV15,CATSRDRGGGGNTQYF,TGTGCCACCAGCAGAGATCGAGGGGGAGGGGGGAATACGCAGTATTTT
NA,TRBD2,TRBJ2-3,TRBV9,CASRGTGLATDTQYF,TGTGCCAGCAGGGGGACGGGACTAGCGACAGATACGCAGTATTTT
NA,NA,TRBJ1-5,TRBV30,CAWSKPETTGRGGQPQHF,TGTGCCTGGAGTAAACCAGAGACCACGGGCAGGGGAGGGCAGCCCCAGCATTTT
NA,NA,TRBJ1-3,TRBV19,CASSISGDGNTIYF,TGTGCCAGTAGTATTTCAGGGGACGGAAACACCATATATTTT
NA,TRBD2,TRBJ2-7,TRBV7-6,CASSPRLAGMDEQYF,TGTGCCAGCAGCCCAAGACTAGCGGGGATGGATGAGCAGTACTTC
NA,TRBD1,TRBJ1-1,TRBV4-1,CASSQGPGGGGPEAFF,TGCGCCAGCAGCCAAGGGCCAGGGGGCGGAGGCCCTGAAGCTTTCTTT
NA,NA,TRBJ2-7,TRBV15,CATSRDSAGTRPEQYF,TGTGCCACCAGCAGAGATTCCGCCGGGACTCGCCCCGAGCAGTACTTC
NA,NA,TRBJ1-2,TRBV29-1,CSVERPGTYGYTF,TGCAGCGTTGAACGGCCGGGAACCTATGGCTACACCTTC
NA,NA,TRBJ2-3,TRBV6-2/TRBV6-3,CASSPGLTRTDTQYF,TGTGCCAGCAGCCCTGGACTCACCCGCACAGATACGCAGTATTTT
once,TRBD1,TRBJ2-7,TRBV11-2,CASSFGQGMDEQYF,TGTGCCAGCAGCTTCGGACAGGGAATGGACGAGCAGTACTTC
NA,TRBD1,TRBJ2-5,TRBV5-4,CASSPTTGTGGETQYF,TGTGCCAGCAGCCCAACTACCGGGACAGGGGGTGAGACCCAGTACTTC
few,TRBD2,TRBJ2-1,TRBV19,CASSIPTSGRNEQFF,TGTGCCAGTAGTATACCCACTAGCGGGAGGAATGAGCAGTTCTTC
NA,NA,TRBJ1-5,TRBV7-9,CASSLRSAGQPQHF,TGTGCCAGCAGCTTACGCTCGGCAGGCCAGCCCCAGCATTTT
NA,TRBD1,TRBJ2-6,TRBV2,CASLPGQGVYGANVLTF,TGTGCCAGCCTCCCGGGACAGGGTGTTTATGGGGCCAACGTCCTGACTTTC
NA,NA,TRBJ2-7,TRBV9,CASSVEGGTVSYEQYF,TGTGCCAGCAGCGTAGAGGGGGGGACGGTCTCCTACGAGCAGTACTTC
NA,TRBD1,TRBJ1-5,TRBV18,CASSPPSGGPNQPQHF,TGTGCCAGCTCACCACCTTCAGGGGGCCCCAATCAGCCCCAGCATTTT
NA,TRBD1,TRBJ1-5,TRBV18,CASSPQGVGGFKPQHF,TGTGCCAGCTCACCCCAGGGGGTAGGGGGTTTTAAGCCCCAGCATTTT
NA,NA,TRBJ1-6,TRBV2,CASSEGAVYNSPLHF,TGTGCCAGCAGTGAGGGGGCCGTTTATAATTCACCCCTCCACTTT
NA,NA,TRBJ1-2,TRBV9,CASSASVDNGYTF,TGTGCCAGCAGCGCGAGTGTGGACAATGGCTACACCTTC